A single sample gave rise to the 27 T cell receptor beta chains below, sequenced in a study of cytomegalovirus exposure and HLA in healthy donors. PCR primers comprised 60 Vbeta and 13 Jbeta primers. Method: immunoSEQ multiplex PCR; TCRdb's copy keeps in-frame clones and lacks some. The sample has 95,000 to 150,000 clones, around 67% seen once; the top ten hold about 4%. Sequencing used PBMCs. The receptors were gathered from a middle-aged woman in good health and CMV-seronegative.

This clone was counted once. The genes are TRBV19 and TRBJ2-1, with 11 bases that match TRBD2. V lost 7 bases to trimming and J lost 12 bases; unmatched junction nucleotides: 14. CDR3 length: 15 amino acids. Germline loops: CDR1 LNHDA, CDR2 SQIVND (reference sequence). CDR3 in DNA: TGTGCCAGTACGATCGGACATACTAGCGGGAGACGGCAGTTCTTC. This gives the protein CASTIGHTSGRRQFF.

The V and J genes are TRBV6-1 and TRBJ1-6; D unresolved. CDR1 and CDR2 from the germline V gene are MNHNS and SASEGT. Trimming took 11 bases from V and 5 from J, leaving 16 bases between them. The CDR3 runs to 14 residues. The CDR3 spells CAGGPGMNNSPLHF. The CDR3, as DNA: TGTGCCGGAGGCCCGGGGATGAATAATTCACCCCTCCACTTT.

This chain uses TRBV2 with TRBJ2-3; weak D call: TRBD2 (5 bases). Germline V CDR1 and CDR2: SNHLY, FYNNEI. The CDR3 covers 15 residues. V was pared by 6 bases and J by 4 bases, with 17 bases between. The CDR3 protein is CASRIQGQEADTQYF. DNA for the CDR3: TGTGCCAGCAGGATCCAAGGGCAGGAGGCAGATACGCAGTATTTT.

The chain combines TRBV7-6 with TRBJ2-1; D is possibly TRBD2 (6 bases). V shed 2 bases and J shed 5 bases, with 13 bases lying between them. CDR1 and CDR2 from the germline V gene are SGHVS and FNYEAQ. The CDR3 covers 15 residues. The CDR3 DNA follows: TGTGCCAGCAGCTTAATGGGAGGCCGCAACAATGAGCAGTTCTTC. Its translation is CASSLMGGRNNEQFF.

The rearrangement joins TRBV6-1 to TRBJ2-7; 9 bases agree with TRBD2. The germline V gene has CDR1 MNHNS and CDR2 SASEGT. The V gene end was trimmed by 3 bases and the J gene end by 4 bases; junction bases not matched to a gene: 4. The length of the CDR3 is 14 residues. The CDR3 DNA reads TGTGCCAGCAGTGAGGCGGGGGGGCAATACGAGCAGTACTTC. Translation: CASSEAGGQYEQYF.

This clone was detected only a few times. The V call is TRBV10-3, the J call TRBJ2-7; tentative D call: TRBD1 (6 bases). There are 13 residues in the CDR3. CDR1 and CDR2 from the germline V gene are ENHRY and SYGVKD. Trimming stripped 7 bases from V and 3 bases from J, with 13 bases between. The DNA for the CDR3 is TGTGCCATCACCCAGGACAGCCTCTACGAGCAGTACTTC. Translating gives CAITQDSLYEQYF.

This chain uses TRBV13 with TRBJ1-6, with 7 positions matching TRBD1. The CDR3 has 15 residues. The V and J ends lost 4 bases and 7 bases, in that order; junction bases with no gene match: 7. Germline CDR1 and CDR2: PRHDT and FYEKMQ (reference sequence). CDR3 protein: CASSSRDSGNSPLHF. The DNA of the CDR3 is TGTGCCAGCAGCTCCCGGGACAGCGGCAATTCACCCCTCCACTTT.

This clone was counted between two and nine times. CDR3 sequence reads: CASSTRQTPSYGYTF. The DNA for the CDR3 is TGTGCCAGCAGCACTCGACAGACCCCTAGCTATGGCTACACCTTC. The V call is TRBV9, the J call TRBJ1-2, with D tentatively TRBD1 (5 bases). Germline V gene lookup returns CDR1 SGDLS and CDR2 YYNGEE. The CDR3 sequence is 15 residues long. V gave up 4 bases and J gave up 4 bases, with 17 bases separating them.

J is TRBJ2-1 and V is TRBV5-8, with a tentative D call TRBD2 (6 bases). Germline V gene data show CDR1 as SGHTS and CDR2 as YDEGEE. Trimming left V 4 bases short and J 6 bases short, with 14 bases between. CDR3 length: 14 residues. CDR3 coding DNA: TGTGCCAGCAGCGGGGTTCTGGGGGGCAATGAGCAGTTCTTC. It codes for CASSGVLGGNEQFF.

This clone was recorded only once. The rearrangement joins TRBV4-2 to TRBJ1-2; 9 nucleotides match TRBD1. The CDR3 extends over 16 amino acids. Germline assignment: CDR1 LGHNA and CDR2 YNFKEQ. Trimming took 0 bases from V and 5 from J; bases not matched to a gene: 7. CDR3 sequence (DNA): TGTGCCAGCAGCCAAGATCGGAACAGGGGGCTGTATGGCTACACCTTC. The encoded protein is CASSQDRNRGLYGYTF.

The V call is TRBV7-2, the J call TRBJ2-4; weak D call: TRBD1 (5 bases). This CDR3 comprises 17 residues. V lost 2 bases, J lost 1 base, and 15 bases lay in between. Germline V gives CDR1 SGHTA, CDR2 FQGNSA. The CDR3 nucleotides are TGTGCCAGCAGCTTATCTCCGACAGCTCGGGCCAAAAACATTCAGTACTTC. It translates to CASSLSPTARAKNIQYF.

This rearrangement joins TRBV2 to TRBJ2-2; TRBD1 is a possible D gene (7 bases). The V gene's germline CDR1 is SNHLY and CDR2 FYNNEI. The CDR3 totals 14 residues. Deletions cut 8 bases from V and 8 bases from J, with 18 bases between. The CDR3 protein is CASGPDRRAGELFF. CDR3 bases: TGTGCCAGCGGGCCGGACAGGAGGGCTGGGGAGCTGTTTTTT.

The CDR3 loop is CASVRDRGGLNYGYTF. The CDR3 DNA is TGTGCCAGCGTCCGGGACAGGGGAGGACTAAACTATGGCTACACCTTC. The chain carries TRBV4-2 and TRBJ1-2; 10 bases are shared with TRBD1. There are 16 residues in the CDR3. Trimming removed 8 bases from V and 2 bases from J; junction bases left unmatched: 11. Germline CDR1 is LGHNA and CDR2 is YNFKEQ.

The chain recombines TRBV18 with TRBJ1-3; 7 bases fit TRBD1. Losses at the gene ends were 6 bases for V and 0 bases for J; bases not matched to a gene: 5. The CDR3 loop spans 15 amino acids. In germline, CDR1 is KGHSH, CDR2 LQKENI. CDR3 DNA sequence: TGTGCCAGCTCTCCAACAGGGGTCTCTGGAAACACCATATATTTT. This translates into CASSPTGVSGNTIYF. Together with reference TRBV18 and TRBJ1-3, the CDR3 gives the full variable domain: NAGVMQNPRHLVRRRGQEARLRCSPMKGHSHVYWYRQLPEEGLKFMVYLQKENIIDESGMPKERFSAEFPKEGPSILRIQQVVRGDSAAYFCASSPTGVSGNTIYFGEGSWLTVV.

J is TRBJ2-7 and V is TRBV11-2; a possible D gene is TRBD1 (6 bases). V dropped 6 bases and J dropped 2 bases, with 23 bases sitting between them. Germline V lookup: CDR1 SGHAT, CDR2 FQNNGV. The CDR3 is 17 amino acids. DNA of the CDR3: TGTGCCAGCAGGTCAACCCCCAGGGGCCCTCCGCCCTACGAGCAGTACTTC. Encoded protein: CASRSTPRGPPPYEQYF.

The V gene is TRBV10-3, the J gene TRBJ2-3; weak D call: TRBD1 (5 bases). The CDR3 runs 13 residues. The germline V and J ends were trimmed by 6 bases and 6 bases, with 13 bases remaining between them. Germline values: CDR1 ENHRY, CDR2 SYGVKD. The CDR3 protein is CAISQGLEDTQYF. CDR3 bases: TGTGCCATCAGCCAGGGTTTAGAGGATACGCAGTATTTT.

In nucleotides, the CDR3 is TGTGCCAGCAGCCAGACGAGGGTACTCTCTGGAAACACCATATATTTT. Translation: CASSQTRVLSGNTIYF. The gene calls are TRBV9 and TRBJ1-3; D unclear. CDR1 and CDR2 from the germline V gene are SGDLS and YYNGEE. The length of the CDR3 is 16 residues. Trimming left V 4 bases short and J 0 bases short, with 14 bases between.

The CDR3 DNA is TGTGCCAGCAGCCAAGTTTCGGTAGCGGGAGCTTGGGACAATGAGCAGTTCTTC. Residues: CASSQVSVAGAWDNEQFF. V and J are TRBV4-2 and TRBJ2-1, with 9 bases fitting TRBD2. The germline V gene encodes CDR1 LGHNA and CDR2 YNFKEQ. CDR3 length: 18 amino acids. Trimming took 1 base from V and 5 from J; bases not matched to a gene: 12.

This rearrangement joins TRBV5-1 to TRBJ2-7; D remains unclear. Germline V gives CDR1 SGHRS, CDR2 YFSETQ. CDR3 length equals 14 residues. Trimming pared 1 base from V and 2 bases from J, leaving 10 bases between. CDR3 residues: CASSLLSGAYEQYF. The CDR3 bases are TGCGCCAGCAGCTTGTTGTCAGGCGCCTACGAGCAGTACTTC.

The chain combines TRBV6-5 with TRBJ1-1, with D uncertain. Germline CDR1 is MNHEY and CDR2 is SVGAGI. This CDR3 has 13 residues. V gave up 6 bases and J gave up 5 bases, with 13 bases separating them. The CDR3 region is CASRTTRDTEAFF. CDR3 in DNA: TGTGCCAGCAGAACCACGAGGGATACTGAAGCTTTCTTT.

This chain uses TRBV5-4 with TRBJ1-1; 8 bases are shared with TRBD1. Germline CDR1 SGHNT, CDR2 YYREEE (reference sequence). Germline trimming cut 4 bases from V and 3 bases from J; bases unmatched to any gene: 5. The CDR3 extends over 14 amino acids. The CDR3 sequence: CASSQPGQDTEAFF. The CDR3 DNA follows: TGTGCCAGCAGCCAACCGGGACAGGACACTGAAGCTTTCTTT.

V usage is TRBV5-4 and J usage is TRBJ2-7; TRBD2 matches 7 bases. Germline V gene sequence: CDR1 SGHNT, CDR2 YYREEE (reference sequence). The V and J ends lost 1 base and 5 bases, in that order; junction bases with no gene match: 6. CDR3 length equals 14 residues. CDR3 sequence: CASSLSGVAHEQYF. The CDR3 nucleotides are TGTGCCAGCAGCTTGAGCGGGGTCGCCCACGAGCAGTACTTC. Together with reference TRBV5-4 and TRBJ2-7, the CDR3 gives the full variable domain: ETGVTQSPTHLIKTRGQQVTLRCSSQSGHNTVSWYQQALGQGPQFIFQYYREEENGRGNFPPRFSGLQFPNYSSELNVNALELDDSALYLCASSLSGVAHEQYFGPGTRLTVT.

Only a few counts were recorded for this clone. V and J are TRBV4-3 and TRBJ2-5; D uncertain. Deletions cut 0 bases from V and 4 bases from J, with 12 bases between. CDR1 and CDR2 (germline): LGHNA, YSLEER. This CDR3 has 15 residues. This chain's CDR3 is CASSQEGYKGETQYF. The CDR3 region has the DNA TGCGCCAGCAGCCAAGAGGGCTACAAAGGAGAGACCCAGTACTTC.

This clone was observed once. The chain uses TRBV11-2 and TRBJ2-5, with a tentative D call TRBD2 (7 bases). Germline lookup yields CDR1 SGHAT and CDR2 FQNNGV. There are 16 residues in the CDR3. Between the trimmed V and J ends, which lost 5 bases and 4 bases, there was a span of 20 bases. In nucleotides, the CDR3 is TGTGCCAGCAGCACCCGGGGGCGGGAGAGGGGAGAGACCCAGTACTTC. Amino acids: CASSTRGRERGETQYF.

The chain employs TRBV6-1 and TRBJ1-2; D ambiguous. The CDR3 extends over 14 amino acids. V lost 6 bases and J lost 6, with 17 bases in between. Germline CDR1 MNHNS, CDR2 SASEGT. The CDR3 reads CASSKEAVGNGYTF. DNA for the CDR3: TGTGCCAGCAGCAAGGAGGCGGTTGGGAATGGCTACACCTTC.

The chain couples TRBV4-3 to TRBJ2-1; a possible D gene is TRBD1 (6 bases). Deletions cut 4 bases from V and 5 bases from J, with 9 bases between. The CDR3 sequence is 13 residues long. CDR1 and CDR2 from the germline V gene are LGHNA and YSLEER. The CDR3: CASSPGQNNEQFF. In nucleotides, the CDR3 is TGCGCCAGCAGCCCAGGACAGAACAATGAGCAGTTCTTC.

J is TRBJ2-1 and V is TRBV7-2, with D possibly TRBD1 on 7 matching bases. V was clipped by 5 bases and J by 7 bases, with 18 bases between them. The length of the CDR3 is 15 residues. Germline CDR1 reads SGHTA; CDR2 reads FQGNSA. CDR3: CASSPGGPRFNEQFF. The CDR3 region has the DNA TGTGCCAGCAGCCCAGGGGGGCCGCGGTTTAATGAGCAGTTCTTC.